The present TCR beta chain was sequenced within a study of PD-1 blockade in classical Hodgkin lymphoma. Clones were read by immunoSEQ multiplex PCR, and TCRdb kept only the in-frame ones, dropping some. The data show roughly 9,100 clones, with 74% seen just once and less than 5% held by the top ten. CDR1 SGHRS and CDR2 YFSETQ come from the germline V gene. The CDR3 spans 15 residues. Trimming took off 3 bases at V and 6 bases at J, with 13 bases between the two ends. Every patient had relapsed following autologous stem cell transplantation, and cohorts differed in brentuximab vedotin exposure. Negative selection with magnetic separation was used to purify CD4+ T cells from thawed PBMCs.

The receptor comes from a human donor with classical Hodgkin lymphoma. V usage is TRBV5-1 and J usage is TRBJ1-6; perhaps TRBD1 as D (5 bases). Material: CD4+ T cells from blood, obtained at baseline. The CDR3, as DNA: TGCGCCAGCAGCTCGGGCGGGGGTCGTAATTCACCCCTCCACTTT. Translating it yields CASSSGGGRNSPLHF. Based on the CDR3 plus reference TRBV5-1 and TRBJ1-6, the full variable domain is KAGVTQTPRYLIKTRGQQVTLSCSPISGHRSVSWYQQTPGQGLQFLFEYFSETQRNKGNFPGRFSGRQFSNSRSEMNVSTLELGDSALYLCASSSGGGRNSPLHFGNGTRLTVT.